The entry below gives a single T cell receptor beta chain sequence along with its context. Germline V gene lookup returns CDR1 SGHDT and CDR2 YYEEEE. The V gene lost 2 bases and the J gene lost 4 bases, with 7 bases spanning the gap. This CDR3 is 12 amino acids long. The data were obtained in a study of blood T cell repertoires in COVID-19. Study in general: The samples span acute and convalescent COVID-19 from the United States, Italy and Spain.

Assay used: immunoSEQ multiplex PCR; TCRdb lists only in-frame clones, some missing. This sample has approximately 140,000 clones, with roughly 80% found just once. Individuals drawn from approximately 26 US areas were about 18 to 90 years old. The chain uses TRBV5-6 and TRBJ2-7; D gene uncertain. This clonotype was sampled from a man aged 35 to 55 with acute COVID-19. What was sequenced was PBMCs or T cells enriched from blood (not recorded which). The CDR3 DNA reads TGTGCCAGCAGCTTAGAGAGTTACGAGCAGTACTTC. It encodes CASSLESYEQYF.